This T cell receptor (beta chain) was captured in a study of cytomegalovirus exposure and HLA in healthy donors. Researchers ran the PCR with 60 Vbeta and 13 Jbeta primers. The protocol was immunoSEQ multiplex PCR, while the TCRdb copy is restricted to in-frame clones and leaves out a portion. The sample shows around 100,000 clones, approximately 80% of them seen only once. The CDR3 contains 15 residues. Germline assignment: CDR1 MNHNS and CDR2 SASEGT. V was cut by 10 bases and J by 7 bases, with 26 bases left in between. Overall study results and limits: Most likely, a cluster of highly shared sequence variants arose as a sequencing artifact. Previously analyzed data showed that most TCR beta V segments were productive at a frequency of about 87% or about 30%. A list of roughly 160 TCR beta chains associated with cytomegalovirus was given.

Remarks on this clone: The antigen is not known.

This chain connects TRBV6-1 to TRBJ2-7; D possibly corresponds to TRBD2 (8 bases). The clonotype originates from a woman aged 25 to 39 in good health and CMV-seropositive. Sequenced: PBMCs. CDR3 DNA: TGTGCCACCTTGGGACAGCCGGGACTAGGGCAGGAGCAGTACTTC. Residues: CATLGQPGLGQEQYF.